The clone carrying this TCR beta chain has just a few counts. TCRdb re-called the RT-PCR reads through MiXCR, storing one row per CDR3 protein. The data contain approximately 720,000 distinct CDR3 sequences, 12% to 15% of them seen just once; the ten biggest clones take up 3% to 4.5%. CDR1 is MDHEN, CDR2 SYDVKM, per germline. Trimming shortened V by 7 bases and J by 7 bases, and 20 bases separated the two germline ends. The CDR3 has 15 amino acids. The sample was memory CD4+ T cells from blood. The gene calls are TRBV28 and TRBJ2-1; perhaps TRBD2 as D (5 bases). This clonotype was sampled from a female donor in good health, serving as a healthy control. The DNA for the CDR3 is TGTGCCAGCATTCATAGGAGTGAGTTAGCGAATGAGCAGTTCTTC. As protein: CASIHRSELANEQFF.